Presented here are 17 T cell receptor beta chains from one specimen sequenced in a study of blood T cell repertoires in COVID-19 (dated by TCRdb to 2020 to 2022). The library was made by the immunoSEQ multiplex PCR assay. TCRdb re-hosts the immuneACCESS table, in-frame sequences only. Its copies lack some clones; in the studies checked, an unresolved V gene accounts for under half of them, and the cause for the rest is not known. Here the sample has 200,000 or so clones; about four fifths occur a single time. The ten largest clones capture nearly 5% of the sample. Sequenced input: PBMCs or T cells enriched from blood (not recorded which). All receptors come from a woman between 45 and 65 years old who had been exposed to COVID-19.

This clone was seen a handful of times. V and J are TRBV2 and TRBJ2-1; 7 positions agree with TRBD1. Losses at the gene ends were 3 bases for V and 5 bases for J; bases not matched to a gene: 7. This CDR3 contains 15 residues. Germline CDR1 SNHLY, CDR2 FYNNEI. The chain's CDR3 is CASSDRTGANNEQFF. The CDR3 coding sequence is TGTGCCAGCAGTGATCGGACAGGCGCAAACAATGAGCAGTTCTTC.

The V gene is TRBV2, the J gene TRBJ1-1, with D maybe TRBD1 (6 bases). Trimming took off 7 bases at V and 0 bases at J, with 9 bases between the two ends. The CDR3 has 13 residues. Germline loops: CDR1 SNHLY, CDR2 FYNNEI. The CDR3 nucleotides read TGTGCCAGCACTGGACAGCTGAACACTGAAGCTTTCTTT. Translating it yields CASTGQLNTEAFF.

The chain is built from TRBV5-1 and TRBJ1-6; no firm D call. The germline V gene encodes CDR1 SGHRS and CDR2 YFSETQ. The V gene lost 5 bases and the J gene lost 7 bases, with 10 bases spanning the gap. The CDR3 spans 13 residues. The CDR3: CASRRDMNSPLHF. In DNA form, the CDR3 reads TGCGCCAGCAGACGAGACATGAATTCACCCCTCCACTTT.

V and J are TRBV11-1 and TRBJ2-7; no reliable D call. Trimming took off 0 bases at V and 0 bases at J, with 9 bases between the two ends. Germline values: CDR1 SGHAT, CDR2 FQDESV (reference sequence). The CDR3 is 15 amino acids. CDR3 coding DNA: TGTGCCAGCAGCTTAGCGCAGGCTGCCTCCTACGAGCAGTACTTC. Translation gives CASSLAQAASYEQYF. Variable domain in full (rest from reference TRBV11-1 and TRBJ2-7): EAEVAQSPRYKITEKSQAVAFWCDPISGHATLYWYRQILGQGPELLVQFQDESVVDDSQLPKDRFSAERLKGVDSTLKIQPAELGDSAMYLCASSLAQAASYEQYFGPGTRLTVT.

This clone came up a few times. The chain employs TRBV10-3 and TRBJ2-3; TRBD2 is a possible D gene (7 bases). V lost 3 bases to trimming and J lost 5 bases, with 15 bases between them. Looked up from germline, CDR1 is ENHRY and CDR2 is SYGVKD. There are 15 residues in the CDR3. The CDR3 loop reads CAISDAGAKGDTQYF. The DNA for the CDR3 is TGTGCCATCAGTGACGCGGGGGCTAAGGGAGATACGCAGTATTTT.

CDR3 nucleotide sequence: TGTGCCAGCAGTTATGGACTAGCGCCTCTCTACAATGAGCAGTTCTTC. The encoded protein is CASSYGLAPLYNEQFF. The V call is TRBV11-1, the J call TRBJ2-1; 9 bases are shared with TRBD2. CDR1 SGHAT and CDR2 FQDESV come from the germline V gene (reference sequence). Germline trimming cut 6 bases from V and 3 bases from J; bases unmatched to any gene: 9. The CDR3 consists of 16 residues.

This clone was seen only a few times. The rearrangement links TRBV6-5 to TRBJ1-2, with D possibly matching TRBD1 (6 bases). CDR1 is MNHEY and CDR2 is SVGAGI in the germline V gene. Trimming shortened V by 0 bases and J by 5 bases, and 13 bases separated the two germline ends. The CDR3 length is 15 residues. The CDR3, as DNA: TGTGCCAGCAGTTACTCCTTTGGACAGCCTTATGGCTACACCTTC. The encoded protein is CASSYSFGQPYGYTF.

Written as DNA, the CDR3 is TGTGCCAGCTCACCAGAGACAGGGTATCAGCCCCAGCATTTT. Amino acid sequence: CASSPETGYQPQHF. The chain carries TRBV18 and TRBJ1-5, with 7 bases identical to TRBD1. The CDR3 consists of 14 residues. Germline-derived CDR1 and CDR2 are KGHSH and LQKENI. Unmatched junction bases numbered 3, after V lost 2 bases and J lost 5 bases.

The V and J genes are TRBV10-2 and TRBJ1-2, with D perhaps TRBD1 (5 bases). Trimming removed 4 bases from V and 4 bases from J, with 16 bases in between. The CDR3 totals 15 residues. Germline-derived CDR1 and CDR2 are WSHSY and SAAADI. The CDR3 region has the DNA TGCGCCAGCAGTGGGTTTGGGGAGGGGACCTATGGCTACACCTTC. Protein sequence: CASSGFGEGTYGYTF.

CDR3 amino acids: CASSPGKGELFF. The CDR3 DNA reads TGTGCCAGCAGCCCGGGTAAAGGAGAGCTGTTTTTT. V is TRBV13 and J is TRBJ2-2, with no clear D. V lost 5 bases and J 11 bases, leaving 12 bases between the germline ends. Germline V gene sequence: CDR1 PRHDT, CDR2 FYEKMQ (reference sequence). The CDR3 is 12 amino acids.

CDR3 region: CASSLQGSGYTF. Here the CDR3 DNA reads TGTGCCAGTAGTCTCCAGGGTAGTGGCTACACCTTC. The chain couples TRBV19 to TRBJ1-2; possible D gene TRBD1, 5 bases. CDR1 and CDR2 from the germline V gene are LNHDA and SQIVND (reference sequence). This CDR3 is 12 amino acids long. Trimming cost V 5 bases and J 7 bases, with 11 bases left between them. The full variable domain, completed using reference TRBV19 and TRBJ1-2, is DGGITQSPKYLFRKEGQNVTLSCEQNLNHDAMYWYRQDPGQGLRLIYYSQIVNDFQKGDIAEGYSVSREKKESFPLTVTSAQKNPTAFYLCASSLQGSGYTFGSGTRLTVV.

This rearrangement joins TRBV7-9 to TRBJ2-5; maybe TRBD1 (5 bases). The CDR3 is 15 amino acids. Germline V lookup: CDR1 SEHNR, CDR2 FQNEAQ (reference sequence). Trimming removed 2 bases at V and 4 bases at J, with 14 bases between. The CDR3 DNA is TGTGCCAGCAGCTTAAAGGGGATATTAAGAGAGACCCAGTACTTC. It yields the protein CASSLKGILRETQYF.

The rearrangement joins TRBV5-1 to TRBJ2-5, with TRBD1 as a possible D gene (6 bases). CDR3 length: 13 amino acids. Trimming stripped 2 bases from V and 4 bases from J, with 9 bases between. Germline V gene sequence: CDR1 SGHRS, CDR2 YFSETQ. CDR3 DNA sequence: TGCGCCAGCAGCTTAGGGACACGAGAGACCCAGTACTTC. Translating gives CASSLGTRETQYF.

The genes are TRBV5-6 and TRBJ2-7; D gene unclear. The length of the CDR3 is 14 residues. CDR1 and CDR2 from the germline V gene are SGHDT and YYEEEE. The ends were cut back, 0 bases at V and 3 bases at J, with 10 bases in the middle. CDR3 region: CASSLGRGYYEQYF. The CDR3 DNA follows: TGTGCCAGCAGCTTGGGGCGAGGATACTACGAGCAGTACTTC. The full variable domain, with the rest looked up from reference TRBV5-6 and TRBJ2-7, is DAGVTQSPTHLIKTRGQQVTLRCSPKSGHDTVSWYQQALGQGPQFIFQYYEEEERQRGNFPDRFSGHQFPNYSSELNVNALLLGDSALYLCASSLGRGYYEQYFGPGTRLTVT.

V usage is TRBV15 and J usage is TRBJ1-5, with D maybe TRBD1 (6 bases). V was clipped by 3 bases and J by 3 bases, with 12 bases between them. CDR3 length: 15 residues. Germline values: CDR1 LNHNV, CDR2 YYDKDF (reference sequence). The CDR3 loop reads CATSSRGDYNQPQHF. The CDR3 DNA reads as TGTGCCACCAGCAGCAGGGGCGACTACAATCAGCCCCAGCATTTT.

The CDR3 sequence is CASSQRRSPSGEQYF. The CDR3 nucleotides read TGTGCCAGCAGCCAACGGAGGAGTCCCTCTGGCGAGCAGTACTTC. The chain employs TRBV14 and TRBJ2-7; D is perhaps TRBD2 (5 bases). Germline values: CDR1 SGHDN, CDR2 FVKESK. The ends were cut back, 2 bases at V and 6 bases at J, with 17 bases in the middle. This CDR3 contains 15 residues.

The chain has TRBV27 and TRBJ1-1; 8 nucleotides agree with TRBD1. This CDR3 is built from 18 residues. Germline V gene lookup returns CDR1 MNHEY and CDR2 SMNVEV (reference sequence). V was pared by 7 bases and J by 0 bases, with 16 bases of the junction left unmatched. In DNA form, the CDR3 reads TGTGCCAGCAAACTAGATGGGTCTCACAGGGGGGTGAACACTGAAGCTTTCTTT. This codes for CASKLDGSHRGVNTEAFF.